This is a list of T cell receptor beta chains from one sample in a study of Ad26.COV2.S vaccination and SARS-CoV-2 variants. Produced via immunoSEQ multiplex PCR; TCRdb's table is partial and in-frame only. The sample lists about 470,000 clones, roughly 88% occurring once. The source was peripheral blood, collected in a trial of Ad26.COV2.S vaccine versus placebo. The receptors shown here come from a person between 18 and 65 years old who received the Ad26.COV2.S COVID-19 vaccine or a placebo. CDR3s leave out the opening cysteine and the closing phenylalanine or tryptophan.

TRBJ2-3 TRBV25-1 ASSESDRLHGDTQY
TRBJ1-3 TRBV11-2 ASSLEGDSGNTIY
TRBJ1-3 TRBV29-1 SLSLGDTIY
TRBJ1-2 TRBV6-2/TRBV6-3 ASSGQGYYGYT
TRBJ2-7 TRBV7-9 ASSIPTGPGRISRQY
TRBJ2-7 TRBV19 ASSRRLAIYEQY
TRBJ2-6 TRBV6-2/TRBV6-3 ASSSLDRSQRSGANVLT
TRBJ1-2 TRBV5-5 ASSLTPGQAGGYT
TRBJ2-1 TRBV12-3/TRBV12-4 ATGGNSYNEQF
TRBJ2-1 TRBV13 ASSRSGLAYNEQF
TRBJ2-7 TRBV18 ASSPTTGDSYEQY
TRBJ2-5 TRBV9 ASSALGTGEIQETQY
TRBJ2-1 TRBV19 ASSITQGNEQF
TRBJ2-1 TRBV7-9 ASGLGLAPEQF
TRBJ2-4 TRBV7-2 ASSYFGNIQY
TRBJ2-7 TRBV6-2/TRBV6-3 ASSYYGRASYEQY
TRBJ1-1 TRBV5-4 ASSLIGGATEAF
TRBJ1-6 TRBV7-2 ASSLAGPGDSPLH
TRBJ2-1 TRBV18 ASSLAGRGHNEQF
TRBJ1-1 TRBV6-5 ASSSNRGTEAF
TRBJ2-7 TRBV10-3 AIRASGLAGYEQY
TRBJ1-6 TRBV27 ASSSQDRDLYNSPLH
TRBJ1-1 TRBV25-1 ASSLGGSAAF
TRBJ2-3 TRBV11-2 ASRKPGLSKDTQY
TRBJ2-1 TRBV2 ASRAGLSSYNEQF
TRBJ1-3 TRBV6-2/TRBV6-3 ASSYGVVTSGNTIY
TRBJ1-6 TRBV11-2 ACTTTGRAYNSPLH
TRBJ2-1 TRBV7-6 ASSPRDTRPYNEQF
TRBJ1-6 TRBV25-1 ASSIGPRSPLH
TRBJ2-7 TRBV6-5 ASTQGYVTYEQY
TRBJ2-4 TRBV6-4 AIVTGGVRTKNIQY
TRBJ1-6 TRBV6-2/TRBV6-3 ASSSYREIGSPLH
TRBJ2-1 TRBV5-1 ASSRGPTEDEQF
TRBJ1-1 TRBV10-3 AISADRGETEAF
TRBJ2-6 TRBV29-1 SPCQWTGYSSGANVLT
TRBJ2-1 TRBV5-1 ASRNFGTSRYNEQF
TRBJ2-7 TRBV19 ASSMSGGLEQY
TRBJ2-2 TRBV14 ASSHAGRLTGELF
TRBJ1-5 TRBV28 ASELTGVSNQPQH
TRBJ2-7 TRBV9 ASSVADAGGYSYEQY
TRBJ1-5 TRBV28 ASRRRTGEDQPQH
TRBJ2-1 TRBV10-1 ASSLGTHHLL
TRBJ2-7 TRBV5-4 ASSSILQGISYEQY
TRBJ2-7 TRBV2 ASSEGTTSAYEQY
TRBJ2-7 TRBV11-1 ASSFIGTTYEQY
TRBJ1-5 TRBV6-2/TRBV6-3 ASSYSGTGGLSNQPQH